This record covers a single TCR beta chain. With 2 bases removed from V and 3 bases from J, the gap between germline ends came to 9 bases. Germline V gene lookup returns CDR1 SEHNR and CDR2 FQNEAQ (reference sequence). This CDR3 has 14 amino acids. The data originate from a study of blood T cell repertoires in COVID-19. Study-level information: The study drew acute and convalescent COVID-19 samples from the United States, Italy and Spain. PBMCs, B-cell-depleted T cells, or T cells provided the cDNA or gDNA that made up the material.

Authors' analysis steps: Counts of nucleated cells, estimated from reference gene primer amplification, were obtained. Here immunoSEQ multiplex PCR was the method, and the copy in TCRdb shows in-frame clones only, minus some. V, J and clone size are those of that table, while D and trimming were read from the DNA. The table has some 100,000 clones, roughly 80% seen once. The sequencing input was peripheral blood. This chain uses TRBV7-9 with TRBJ2-3, with D unresolved. The TCR was taken from a man aged 80 or over with active or convalescent COVID-19. In DNA, the CDR3 is TGTGCCAGCAGCTTACCCGACTTGACAGATACGCAGTATTTT. Translated, it gives CASSLPDLTDTQYF.